This T cell receptor beta chain originates from a study of T cells in localized non-small cell lung cancer (dated by TCRdb to about 2020). With regard to the full study: T cell repertoires of a few hundred early-stage NSCLC patients were analyzed, with tumors being compared against uninvolved tumor-adjacent lungs. The cohort was made up of around 220 treatment-naive NSCLC patients whose localized lung tumors had been resected. The mean age of the NSCLC patients was roughly 70 years, with 130 or so men and 100 to 110 women.

What the authors observed across the whole study: Uninvolved tumor-adjacent lung showed the highest T cell clonality, higher than tumor, which suggests more focused antigenic responses in the uninvolved tumor-adjacent lung. Of the top 100 tumor clones, a median of approximately 60 were detected in paired uninvolved adjacent lung; approximately 28 were also among that lung's top 100. Higher T cell density in blood was associated with longer overall survival, whereas higher clonality in adjacent lung was associated with shorter survival. Because multi-region tumor sequencing was not performed, intratumor heterogeneity could not be ruled out. Because the study design was exploratory, TCR variables were selected using unadjusted p-values without false-discovery rate correction.

To note about this clone: Its antigen remains undetermined. Per-base qualities were not stored, and no clone one base away is much larger.

TCR beta CDR3 regions were sequenced from DNA using the immunoSEQ Assay. The published analysis was carried out like this. T cell density was computed as TCR beta template counts normalized to usable DNA estimated by amplifying housekeeping genes. The preseqR package was used to estimate richness by extrapolating to 400,000 templates for PBMC samples and to 120,000 templates for tissue samples. Clonality was defined by subtracting Pielou's evenness from one. Tissue-enriched TCRs were identified through differential abundance testing performed on productive amino-acid clonotypes, with a minimum total count of 5 and an alpha of 0.1. The Jaccard Index and the Morisita Overlap Index were used to quantify repertoire overlap between compartments. GLIPH grouped TCR beta CDR3s together with public tetramer-defined viral CDR3s, and a viral motif had to include at least three viral sequences and also show V-gene enrichment. Held by TCRdb, this immuneACCESS table contains in-frame sequences only and omits some clones. Under half of the omission traces to an unresolved V gene where checked; the cause of the rest is unknown. That table gives V, J and clone size, and the DNA gave D and trimming. Here the sample has 70,000 to 90,000 clones; approximately 80% occur a single time. The top ten clones comprise about a tenth of the sample.

At diagnosis, tumor, uninvolved tumor-adjacent lung and peripheral blood were collected and then preserved as a mix of FFPE and fresh-frozen material. For TCR repertoire profiling, blood samples were analyzed as peripheral blood mononuclear cells. The sequencing here drew on peripheral blood, taken before any cancer treatment. The TCR sequence derives from a female donor at least 60 years old with stage I lung adenocarcinoma.

At the DNA level, the sequence is TGTGCCAGCAGCATCGAACTAGCGCCTTCCTACGAGCAGTACTTC. The translation is CASSIELAPSYEQYF. The sequence is built from TRBV7-8 and TRBJ2-7; TRBD2 matches 7 bases in the middle. The CDR3 spans 15 residues, from the cysteine through the phenylalanine. Of the read, only the CDR3 DNA is kept; its 45 bases are in frame from base 1. The germline V end is reduced by 5 bases and the J end by 1 base; junction bases left unmatched: 8. The germline V gene encodes CDR1 SGHVS and CDR2 FQNEAQ.